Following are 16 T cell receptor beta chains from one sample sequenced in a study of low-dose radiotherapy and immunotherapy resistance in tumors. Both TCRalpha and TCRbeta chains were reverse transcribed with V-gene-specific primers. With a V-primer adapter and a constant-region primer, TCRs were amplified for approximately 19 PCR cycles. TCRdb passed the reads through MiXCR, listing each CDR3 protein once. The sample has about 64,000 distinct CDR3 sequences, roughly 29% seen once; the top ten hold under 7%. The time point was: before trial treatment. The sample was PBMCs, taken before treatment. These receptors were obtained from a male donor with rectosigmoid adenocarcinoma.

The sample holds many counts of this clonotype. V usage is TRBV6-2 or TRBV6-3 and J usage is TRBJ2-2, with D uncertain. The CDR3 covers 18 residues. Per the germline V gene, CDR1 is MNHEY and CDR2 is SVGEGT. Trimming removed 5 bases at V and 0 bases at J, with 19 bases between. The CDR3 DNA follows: TGTGCCAGCAGTACTACCCCCTATGCGGTAGCGAACACCGGGGAGCTGTTTTTT. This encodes CASSTTPYAVANTGELFF.

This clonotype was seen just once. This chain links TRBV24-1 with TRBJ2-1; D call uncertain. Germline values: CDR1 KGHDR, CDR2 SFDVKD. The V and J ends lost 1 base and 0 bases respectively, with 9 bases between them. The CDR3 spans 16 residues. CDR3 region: CATSDFGSGSYNEQFF. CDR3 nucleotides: TGTGCCACCAGTGATTTCGGGTCGGGCTCCTACAATGAGCAGTTCTTC.

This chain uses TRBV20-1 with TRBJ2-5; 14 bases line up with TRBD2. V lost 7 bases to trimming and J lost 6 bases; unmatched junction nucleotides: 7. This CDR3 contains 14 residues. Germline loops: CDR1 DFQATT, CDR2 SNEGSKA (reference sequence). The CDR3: CSVPTSGGAQTQYF. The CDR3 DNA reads TGCAGTGTTCCGACTAGCGGGGGGGCTCAGACCCAGTACTTC.

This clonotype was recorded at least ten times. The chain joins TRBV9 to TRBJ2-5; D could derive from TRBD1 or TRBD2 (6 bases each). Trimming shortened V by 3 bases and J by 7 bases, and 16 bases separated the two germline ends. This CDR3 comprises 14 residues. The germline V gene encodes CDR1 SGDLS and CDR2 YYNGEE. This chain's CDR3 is CASSAPSPGATQYF. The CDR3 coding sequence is TGTGCCAGCAGCGCGCCTAGTCCGGGGGCGACCCAGTACTTC.

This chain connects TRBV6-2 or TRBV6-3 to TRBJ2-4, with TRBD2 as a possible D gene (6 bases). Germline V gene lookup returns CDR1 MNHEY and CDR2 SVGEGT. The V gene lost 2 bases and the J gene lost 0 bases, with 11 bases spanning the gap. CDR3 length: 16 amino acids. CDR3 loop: CASSYMGGLAKNIQYF. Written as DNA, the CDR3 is TGTGCCAGCAGTTACATGGGGGGACTAGCCAAAAACATTCAGTACTTC.

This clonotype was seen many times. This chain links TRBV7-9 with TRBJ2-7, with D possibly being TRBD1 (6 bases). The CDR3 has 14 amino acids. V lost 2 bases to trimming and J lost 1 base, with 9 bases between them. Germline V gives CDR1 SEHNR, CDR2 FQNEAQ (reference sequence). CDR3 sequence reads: CASSLHRDSYEQYF. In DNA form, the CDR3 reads TGTGCCAGCAGCTTACACAGGGATTCCTACGAGCAGTACTTC.

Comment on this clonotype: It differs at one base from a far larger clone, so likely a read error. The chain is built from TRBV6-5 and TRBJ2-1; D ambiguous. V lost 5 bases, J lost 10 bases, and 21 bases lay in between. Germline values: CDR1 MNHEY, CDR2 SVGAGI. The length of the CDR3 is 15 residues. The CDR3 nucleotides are TGTGCCAGCAGTGAAGCGCTAGGCACCACCTACGAGCAGTTCTTC. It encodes CASSEALGTTYEQFF.

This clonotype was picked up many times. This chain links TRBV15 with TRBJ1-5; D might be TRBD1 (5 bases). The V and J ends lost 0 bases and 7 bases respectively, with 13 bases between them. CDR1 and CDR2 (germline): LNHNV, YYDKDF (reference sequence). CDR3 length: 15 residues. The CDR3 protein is CATSRDRGVEQPQHF. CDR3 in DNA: TGTGCCACCAGCAGAGATCGGGGGGTGGAGCAGCCCCAGCATTTT.

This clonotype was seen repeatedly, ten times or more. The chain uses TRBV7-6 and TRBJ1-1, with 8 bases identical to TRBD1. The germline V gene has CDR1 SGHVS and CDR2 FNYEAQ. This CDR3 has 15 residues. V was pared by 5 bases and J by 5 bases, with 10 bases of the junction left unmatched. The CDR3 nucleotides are TGTGCCAGCAGCCTTGGGACAGGTGATCGAACTGAAGCTTTCTTT. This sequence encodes CASSLGTGDRTEAFF.

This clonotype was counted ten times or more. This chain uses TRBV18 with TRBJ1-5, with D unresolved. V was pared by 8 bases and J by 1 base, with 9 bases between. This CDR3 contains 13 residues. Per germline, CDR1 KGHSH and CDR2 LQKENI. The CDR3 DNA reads TGTGCCAGCAGCTTAGCAAGCAATCAGCCCCAGCATTTT. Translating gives CASSLASNQPQHF.

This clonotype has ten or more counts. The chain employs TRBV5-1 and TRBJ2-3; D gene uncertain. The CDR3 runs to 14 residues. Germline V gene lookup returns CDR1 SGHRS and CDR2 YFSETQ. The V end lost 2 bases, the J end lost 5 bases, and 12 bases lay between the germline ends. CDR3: CASSLEPFRDTQYF. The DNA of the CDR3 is TGCGCCAGCAGCTTAGAACCCTTCCGAGATACGCAGTATTTT.

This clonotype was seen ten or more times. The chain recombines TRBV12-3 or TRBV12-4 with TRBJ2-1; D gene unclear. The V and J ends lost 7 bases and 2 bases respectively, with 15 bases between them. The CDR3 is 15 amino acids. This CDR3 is CASNYLDLPYNEQFF. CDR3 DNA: TGTGCCAGCAATTACCTAGACCTCCCCTACAATGAGCAGTTCTTC.

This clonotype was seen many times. CDR3 protein: CASSYPPGGVETQYF. For the CDR3, the DNA is TGTGCCAGCAGTTACCCCCCGGGGGGGGTGGAGACCCAGTACTTC. This rearrangement joins TRBV6-6 to TRBJ2-5, with 8 bases matching TRBD2. J gave up 5 bases and V 2 bases, and 7 bases lay outside the gene matches. CDR3 size: 15 residues. Germline V gene sequence: CDR1 MNHNY, CDR2 SVGAGI (reference sequence).

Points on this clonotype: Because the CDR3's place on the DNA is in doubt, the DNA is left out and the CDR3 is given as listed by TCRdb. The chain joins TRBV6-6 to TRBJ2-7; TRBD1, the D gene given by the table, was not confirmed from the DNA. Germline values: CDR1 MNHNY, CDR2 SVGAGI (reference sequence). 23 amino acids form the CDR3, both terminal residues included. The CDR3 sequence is CASTNQTSMYLCASTQGAYEQYF.

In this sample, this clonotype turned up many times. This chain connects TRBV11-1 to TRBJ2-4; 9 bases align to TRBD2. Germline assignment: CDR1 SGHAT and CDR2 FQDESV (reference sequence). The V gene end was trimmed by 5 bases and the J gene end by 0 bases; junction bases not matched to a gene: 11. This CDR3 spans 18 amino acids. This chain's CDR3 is CASSPRASGTLAKNIQYF. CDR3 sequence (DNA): TGTGCCAGCAGCCCCCGGGCTAGCGGGACACTAGCCAAAAACATTCAGTACTTC.

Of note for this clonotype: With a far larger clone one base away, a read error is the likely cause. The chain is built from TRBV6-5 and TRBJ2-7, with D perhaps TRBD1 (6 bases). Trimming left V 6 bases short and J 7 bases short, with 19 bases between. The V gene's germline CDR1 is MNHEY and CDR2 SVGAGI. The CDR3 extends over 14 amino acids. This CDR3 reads CASRGGGPYNEQYF. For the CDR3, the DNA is TGTGCCAGCAGGGGTGGGGGCCCCTACAATGAGCAGTACTTC.